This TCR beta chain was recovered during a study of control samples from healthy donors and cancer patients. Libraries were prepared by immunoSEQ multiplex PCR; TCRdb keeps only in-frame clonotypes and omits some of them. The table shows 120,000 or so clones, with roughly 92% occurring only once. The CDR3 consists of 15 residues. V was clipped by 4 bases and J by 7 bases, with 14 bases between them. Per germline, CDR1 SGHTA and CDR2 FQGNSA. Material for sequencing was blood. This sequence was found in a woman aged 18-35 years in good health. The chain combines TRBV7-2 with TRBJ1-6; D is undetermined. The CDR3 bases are TGTGCCAGCAGCTCAAGGCAGGATAAGAATTCACCCCTCCACTTT. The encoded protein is CASSSRQDKNSPLHF.